One T cell receptor (beta chain) is described in this entry. It was during active infection that Seattle patients were enrolled and then longitudinally followed. Per the germline V gene, CDR1 is GTSNPN and CDR2 is SVGIG (reference sequence). The CDR3 spans 13 residues. Deletions cut 0 bases from V and 13 bases from J, with 19 bases between. This entry comes from a study of blood T cell repertoires in COVID-19. Study-wide context: The samples span acute and convalescent COVID-19 from the United States, Italy and Spain. T cells, B-cell-depleted T cells, or PBMCs provided the cDNA or gDNA that served as material.

As handled by the study authors: Reference gene primer amplification in the assay estimated nucleated cell counts. Libraries were prepared by immunoSEQ multiplex PCR; TCRdb keeps only in-frame clonotypes and omits some of them. The V and J calls and the clone size are those of that table, but D and trimming were determined from the DNA. The sample carries approximately 340,000 clones, roughly 86% recorded once. What was sequenced was peripheral blood. This TCR came from a man aged 25 to 40 with COVID-19, enrolled during active disease. This chain joins TRBV30 and TRBJ2-7; the D gene is possibly TRBD1 (8 bases). CDR3 sequence: CAWSVRGGGQAYF. The CDR3 coding sequence is TGTGCCTGGAGTGTAAGGGGAGGGGGACAGGCCTACTTC.